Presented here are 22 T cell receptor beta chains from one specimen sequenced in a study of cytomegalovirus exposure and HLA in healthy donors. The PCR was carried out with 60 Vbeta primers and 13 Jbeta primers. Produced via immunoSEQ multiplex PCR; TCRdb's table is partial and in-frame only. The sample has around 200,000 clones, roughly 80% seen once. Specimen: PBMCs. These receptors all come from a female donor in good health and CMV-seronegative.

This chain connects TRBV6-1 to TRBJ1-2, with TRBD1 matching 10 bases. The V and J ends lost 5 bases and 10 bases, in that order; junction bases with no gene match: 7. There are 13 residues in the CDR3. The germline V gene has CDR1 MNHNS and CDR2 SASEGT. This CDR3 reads CASSLSGTGDYTF. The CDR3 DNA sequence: TGTGCCAGCAGTCTTTCCGGGACAGGGGACTACACCTTC.

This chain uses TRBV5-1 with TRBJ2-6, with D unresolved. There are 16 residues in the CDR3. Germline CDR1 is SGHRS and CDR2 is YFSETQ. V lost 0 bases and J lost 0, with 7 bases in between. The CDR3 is CASSLATPSGANVLTF. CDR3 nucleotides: TGCGCCAGCAGCTTGGCAACACCCTCTGGGGCCAACGTCCTGACTTTC.

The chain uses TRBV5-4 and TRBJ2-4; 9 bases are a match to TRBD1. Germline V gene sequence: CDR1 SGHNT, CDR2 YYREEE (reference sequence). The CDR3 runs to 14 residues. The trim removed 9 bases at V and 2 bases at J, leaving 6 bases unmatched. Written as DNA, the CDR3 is TGTGCCACTACAGGGGGCGCGACCAAAAACATTCAGTACTTC. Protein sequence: CATTGGATKNIQYF. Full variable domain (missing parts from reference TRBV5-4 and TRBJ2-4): ETGVTQSPTHLIKTRGQQVTLRCSSQSGHNTVSWYQQALGQGPQFIFQYYREEENGRGNFPPRFSGLQFPNYSSELNVNALELDDSALYLCATTGGATKNIQYFGAGTRLSVL.

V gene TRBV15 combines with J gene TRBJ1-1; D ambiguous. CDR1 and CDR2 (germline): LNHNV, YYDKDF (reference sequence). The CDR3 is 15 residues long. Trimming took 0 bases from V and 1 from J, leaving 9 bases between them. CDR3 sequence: CATSRDSSGNTEAFF. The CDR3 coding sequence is TGTGCCACCAGCAGAGACTCGTCGGGGAACACTGAAGCTTTCTTT.

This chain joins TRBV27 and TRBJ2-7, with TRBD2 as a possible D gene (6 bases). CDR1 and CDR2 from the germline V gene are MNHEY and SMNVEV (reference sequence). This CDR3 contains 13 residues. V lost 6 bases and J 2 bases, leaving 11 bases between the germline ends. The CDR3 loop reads CASSMWGAYEQYF. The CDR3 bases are TGTGCCAGCAGCATGTGGGGGGCCTACGAGCAGTACTTC.

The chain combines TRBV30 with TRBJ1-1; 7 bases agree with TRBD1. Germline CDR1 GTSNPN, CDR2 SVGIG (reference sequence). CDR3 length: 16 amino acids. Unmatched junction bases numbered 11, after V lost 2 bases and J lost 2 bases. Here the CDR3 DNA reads TGTGCCTGGAGTCCCGCGGGACAGTTTACAAACACTGAAGCTTTCTTT. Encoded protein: CAWSPAGQFTNTEAFF.

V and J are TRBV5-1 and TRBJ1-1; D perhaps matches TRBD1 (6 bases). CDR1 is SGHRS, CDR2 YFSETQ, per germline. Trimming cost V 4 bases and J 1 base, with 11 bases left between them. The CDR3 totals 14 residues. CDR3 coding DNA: TGCGCCAGCAGCGGGGGGGCGAGGAACACTGAAGCTTTCTTT. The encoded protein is CASSGGARNTEAFF.

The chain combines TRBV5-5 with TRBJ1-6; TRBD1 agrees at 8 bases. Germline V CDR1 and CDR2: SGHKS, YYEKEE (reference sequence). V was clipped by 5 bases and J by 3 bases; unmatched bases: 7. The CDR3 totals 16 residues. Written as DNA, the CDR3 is TGTGCCAGCAGGATACAGGGGGATAGCTATAATTCACCCCTCCACTTT. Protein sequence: CASRIQGDSYNSPLHF.

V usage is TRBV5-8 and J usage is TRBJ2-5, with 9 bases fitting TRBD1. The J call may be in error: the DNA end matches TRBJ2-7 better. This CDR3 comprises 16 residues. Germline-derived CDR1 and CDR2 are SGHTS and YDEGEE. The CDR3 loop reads CASSLTDRGSKYEQYF. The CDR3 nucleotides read TGTGCCAGCAGCTTGACCGACAGGGGGTCTAAATACGAGCAGTACTTC.

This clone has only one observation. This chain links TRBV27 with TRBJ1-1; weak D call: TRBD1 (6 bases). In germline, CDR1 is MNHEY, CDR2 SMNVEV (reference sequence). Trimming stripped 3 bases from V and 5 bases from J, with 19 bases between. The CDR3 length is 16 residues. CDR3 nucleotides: TGTGCCAGCAGTTTCCGCCTGGACAGCGACGGGACTGAAGCTTTCTTT. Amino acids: CASSFRLDSDGTEAFF.

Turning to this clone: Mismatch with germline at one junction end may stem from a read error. The CDR3 bases are TGTGCCAGCAGCTTGGCGCGGCAGGGGGCCCACCAAGAGGCCCAGTACTTC. It is translated as CASSLARQGAHQEAQYF. This chain connects TRBV5-6 to TRBJ2-5; 8 bases match TRBD1. This CDR3 has 17 residues. Germline V gene sequence: CDR1 SGHDT, CDR2 YYEEEE.

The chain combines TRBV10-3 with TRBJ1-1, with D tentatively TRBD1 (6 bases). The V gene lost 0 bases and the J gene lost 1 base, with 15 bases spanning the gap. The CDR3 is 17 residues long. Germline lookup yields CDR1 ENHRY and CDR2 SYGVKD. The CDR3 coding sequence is TGTGCCATCAGTGAGTCGGGGGGGGGCTGGGGGAACACTGAAGCTTTCTTT. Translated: CAISESGGGWGNTEAFF.

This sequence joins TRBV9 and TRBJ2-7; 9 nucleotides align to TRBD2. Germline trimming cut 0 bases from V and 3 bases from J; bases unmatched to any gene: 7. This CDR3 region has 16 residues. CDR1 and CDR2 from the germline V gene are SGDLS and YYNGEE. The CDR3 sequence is CASSVDSSGAVYEQYF. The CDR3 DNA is TGTGCCAGCAGCGTAGATTCTAGCGGGGCTGTCTACGAGCAGTACTTC. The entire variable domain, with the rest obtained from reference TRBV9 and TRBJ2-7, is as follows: DSGVTQTPKHLITATGQRVTLRCSPRSGDLSVYWYQQSLDQGLQFLIQYYNGEERAKGNILERFSAQQFPDLHSELNLSSLELGDSALYFCASSVDSSGAVYEQYFGPGTRLTVT.

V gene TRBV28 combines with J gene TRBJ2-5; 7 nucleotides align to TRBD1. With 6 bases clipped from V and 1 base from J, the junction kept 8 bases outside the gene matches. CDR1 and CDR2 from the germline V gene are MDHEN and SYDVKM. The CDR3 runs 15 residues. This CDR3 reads CASRSEDRTQETQYF. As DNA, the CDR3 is TGTGCCAGCAGAAGTGAGGACAGGACCCAAGAGACCCAGTACTTC.

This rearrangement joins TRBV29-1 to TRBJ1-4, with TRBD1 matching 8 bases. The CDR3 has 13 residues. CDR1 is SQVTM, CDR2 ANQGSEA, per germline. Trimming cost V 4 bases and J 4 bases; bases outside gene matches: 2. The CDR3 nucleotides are TGCAGCGTTGCGGGACAGGTTAATGAAAAACTGTTTTTT. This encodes CSVAGQVNEKLFF.

CDR3 region: CASTIGGSEVETQYF. In DNA, the CDR3 is TGTGCCAGCACCATCGGGGGTTCAGAGGTAGAGACCCAGTACTTC. V gene TRBV28 combines with J gene TRBJ2-5, with D possibly TRBD2 on 6 matching bases. The germline gives CDR1 MDHEN, CDR2 SYDVKM. CDR3 size: 15 residues. The ends were cut back, 7 bases at V and 4 bases at J, with 19 bases in the middle.

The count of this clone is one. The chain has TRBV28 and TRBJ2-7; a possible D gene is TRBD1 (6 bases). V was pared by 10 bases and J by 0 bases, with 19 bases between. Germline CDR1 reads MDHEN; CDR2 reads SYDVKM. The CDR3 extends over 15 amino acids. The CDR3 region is CATPGPTGSSYEQYF. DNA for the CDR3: TGTGCCACCCCGGGTCCGACAGGAAGCTCCTACGAGCAGTACTTC. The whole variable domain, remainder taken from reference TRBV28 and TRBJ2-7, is DVKVTQSSRYLVKRTGEKVFLECVQDMDHENMFWYRQDPGLGLRLIYFSYDVKMKEKGDIPEGYSVSREKKERFSLILESASTNQTSMYLCATPGPTGSSYEQYFGPGTRLTVT.

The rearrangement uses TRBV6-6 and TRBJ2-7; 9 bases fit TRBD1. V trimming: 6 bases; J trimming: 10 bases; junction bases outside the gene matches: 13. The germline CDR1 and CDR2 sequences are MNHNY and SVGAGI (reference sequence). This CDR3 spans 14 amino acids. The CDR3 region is CASSGPGQGIKQYF. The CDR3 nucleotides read TGTGCCAGCAGCGGACCGGGACAGGGTATCAAACAGTACTTC.

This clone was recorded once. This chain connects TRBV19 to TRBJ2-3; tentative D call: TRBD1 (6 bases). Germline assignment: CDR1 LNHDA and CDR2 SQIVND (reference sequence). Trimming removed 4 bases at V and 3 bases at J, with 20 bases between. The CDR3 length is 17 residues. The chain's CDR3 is CASSTRGRGFGTDTQYF. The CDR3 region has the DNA TGTGCCAGTAGTACCCGTGGCAGGGGTTTTGGAACAGATACGCAGTATTTT. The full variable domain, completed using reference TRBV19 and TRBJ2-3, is DGGITQSPKYLFRKEGQNVTLSCEQNLNHDAMYWYRQDPGQGLRLIYYSQIVNDFQKGDIAEGYSVSREKKESFPLTVTSAQKNPTAFYLCASSTRGRGFGTDTQYFGPGTRLTVL.

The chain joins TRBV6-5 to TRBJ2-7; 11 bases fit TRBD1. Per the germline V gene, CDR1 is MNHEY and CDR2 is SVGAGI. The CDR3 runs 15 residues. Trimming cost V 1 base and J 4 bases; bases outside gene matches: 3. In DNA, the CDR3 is TGTGCCAGCAGTTACTGGGGGGACAGGGGGTACGAGCAGTACTTC. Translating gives CASSYWGDRGYEQYF.

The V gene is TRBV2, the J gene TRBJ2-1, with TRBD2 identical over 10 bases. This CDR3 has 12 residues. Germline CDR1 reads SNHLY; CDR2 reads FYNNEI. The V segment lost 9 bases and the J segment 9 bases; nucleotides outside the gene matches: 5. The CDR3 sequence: CASILAGSEQFF. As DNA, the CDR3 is TGTGCCAGTATACTAGCGGGAAGTGAGCAGTTCTTC.

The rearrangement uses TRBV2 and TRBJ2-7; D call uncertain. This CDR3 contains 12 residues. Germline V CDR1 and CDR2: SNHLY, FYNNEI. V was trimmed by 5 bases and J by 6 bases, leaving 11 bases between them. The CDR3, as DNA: TGTGCCAGCAGTACGCCTCGGTCCGAGCAGTACTTC. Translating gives CASSTPRSEQYF.